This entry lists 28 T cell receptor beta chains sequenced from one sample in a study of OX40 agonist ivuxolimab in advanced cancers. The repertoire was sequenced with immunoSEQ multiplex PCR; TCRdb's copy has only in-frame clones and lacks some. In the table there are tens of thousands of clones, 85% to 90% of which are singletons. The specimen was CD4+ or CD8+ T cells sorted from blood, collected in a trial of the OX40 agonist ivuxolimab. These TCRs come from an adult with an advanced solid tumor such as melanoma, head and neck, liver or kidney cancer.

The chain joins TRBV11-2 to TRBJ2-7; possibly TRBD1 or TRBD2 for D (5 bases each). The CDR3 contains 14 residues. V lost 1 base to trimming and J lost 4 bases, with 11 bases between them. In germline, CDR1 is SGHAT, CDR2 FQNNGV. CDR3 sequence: CASSLGQGRYEQYF. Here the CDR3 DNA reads TGTGCCAGCAGCTTAGGGCAGGGACGGTACGAGCAGTACTTC.

CDR3 residues: CASSLGLAISNEQFF. The CDR3 DNA sequence: TGTGCCAGCAGCTTAGGGCTAGCCATCTCCAATGAGCAGTTCTTC. The gene calls are TRBV11-2 and TRBJ2-1, with D maybe TRBD2 (5 bases). This CDR3 has 15 residues. Germline lookup yields CDR1 SGHAT and CDR2 FQNNGV. V lost 1 base and J 6 bases, leaving 13 bases between the germline ends.

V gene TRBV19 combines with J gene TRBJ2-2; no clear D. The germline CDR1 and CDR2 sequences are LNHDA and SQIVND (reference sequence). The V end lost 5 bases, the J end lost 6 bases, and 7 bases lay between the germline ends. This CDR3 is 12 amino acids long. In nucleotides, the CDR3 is TGTGCCAGTAGTGTTGGAGCCGGGGAGCTGTTTTTT. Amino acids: CASSVGAGELFF.

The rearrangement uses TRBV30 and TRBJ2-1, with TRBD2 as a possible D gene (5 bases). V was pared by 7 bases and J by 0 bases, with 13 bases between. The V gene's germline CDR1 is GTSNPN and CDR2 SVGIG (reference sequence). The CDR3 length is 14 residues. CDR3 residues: CASGLSSSYNEQFF. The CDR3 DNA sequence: TGTGCCTCCGGACTTTCGAGCTCCTACAATGAGCAGTTCTTC.

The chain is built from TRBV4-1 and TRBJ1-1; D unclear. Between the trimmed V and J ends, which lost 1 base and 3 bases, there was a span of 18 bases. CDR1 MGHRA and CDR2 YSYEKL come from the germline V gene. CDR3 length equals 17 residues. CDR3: CASSQGLFRGLHTEAFF. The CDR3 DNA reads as TGCGCCAGCAGCCAAGGACTGTTTCGAGGTCTACACACTGAAGCTTTCTTT.

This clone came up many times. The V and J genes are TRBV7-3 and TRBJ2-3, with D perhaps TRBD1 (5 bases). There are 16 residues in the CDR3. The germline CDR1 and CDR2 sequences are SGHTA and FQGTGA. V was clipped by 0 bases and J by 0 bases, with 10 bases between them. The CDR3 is CASSLTARASTDTQYF. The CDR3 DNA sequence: TGTGCCAGCAGCTTAACGGCCAGGGCTAGCACAGATACGCAGTATTTT.

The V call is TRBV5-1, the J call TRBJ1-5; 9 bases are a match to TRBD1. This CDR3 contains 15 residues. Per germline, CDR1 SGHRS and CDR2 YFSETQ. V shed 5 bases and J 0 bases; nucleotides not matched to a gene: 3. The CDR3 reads CASSLGQGSNQPQHF. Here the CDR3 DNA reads TGCGCCAGCAGTCTGGGACAGGGTAGCAATCAGCCCCAGCATTTT.

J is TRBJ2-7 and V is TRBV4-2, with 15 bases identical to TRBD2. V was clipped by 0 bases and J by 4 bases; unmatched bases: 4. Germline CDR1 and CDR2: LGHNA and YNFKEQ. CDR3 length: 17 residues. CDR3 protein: CASSQETGTSGRYEQYF. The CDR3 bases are TGTGCCAGCAGCCAAGAAACCGGGACTAGCGGGAGGTACGAGCAGTACTTC.

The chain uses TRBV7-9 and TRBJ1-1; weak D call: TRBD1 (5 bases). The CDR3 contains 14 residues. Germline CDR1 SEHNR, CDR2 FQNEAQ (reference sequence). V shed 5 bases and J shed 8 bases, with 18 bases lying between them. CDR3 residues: CASSPRDLGSEAFF. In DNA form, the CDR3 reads TGTGCCAGCAGCCCCCGGGACTTGGGCTCCGAAGCTTTCTTT.

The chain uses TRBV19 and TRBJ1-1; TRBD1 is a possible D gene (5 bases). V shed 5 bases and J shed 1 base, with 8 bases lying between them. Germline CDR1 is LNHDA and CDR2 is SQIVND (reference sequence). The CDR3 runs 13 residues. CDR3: CASSGRGNTEAFF. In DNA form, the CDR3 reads TGTGCCAGTAGTGGTAGGGGGAACACTGAAGCTTTCTTT.

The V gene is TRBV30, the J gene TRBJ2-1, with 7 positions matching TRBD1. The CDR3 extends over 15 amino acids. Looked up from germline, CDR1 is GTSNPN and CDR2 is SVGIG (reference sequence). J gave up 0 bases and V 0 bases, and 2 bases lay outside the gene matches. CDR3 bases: TGTGCCTGGAGTGTACCAGGGGGCTCCTACAATGAGCAGTTCTTC. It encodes CAWSVPGGSYNEQFF.

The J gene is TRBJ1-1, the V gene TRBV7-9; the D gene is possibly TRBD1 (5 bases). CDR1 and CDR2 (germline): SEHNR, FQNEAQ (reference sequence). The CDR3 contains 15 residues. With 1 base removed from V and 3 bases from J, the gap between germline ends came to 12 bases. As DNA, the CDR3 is TGTGCCAGCAGCTTAGGTGTGGGAGGGGACACTGAAGCTTTCTTT. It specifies CASSLGVGGDTEAFF.

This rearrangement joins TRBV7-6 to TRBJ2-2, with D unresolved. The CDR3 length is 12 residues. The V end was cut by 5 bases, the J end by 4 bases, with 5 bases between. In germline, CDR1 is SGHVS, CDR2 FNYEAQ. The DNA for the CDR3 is TGTGCCAGCAGCACCGCCACCGGGGAGCTGTTTTTT. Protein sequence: CASSTATGELFF. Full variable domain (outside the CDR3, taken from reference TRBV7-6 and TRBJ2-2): GAGVSQSPRYKVTKRGQDVALRCDPISGHVSLYWYRQALGQGPEFLTYFNYEAQQDKSGLPNDRFSAERPEGSISTLTIQRTEQRDSAMYRCASSTATGELFFGEGSRLTVL.

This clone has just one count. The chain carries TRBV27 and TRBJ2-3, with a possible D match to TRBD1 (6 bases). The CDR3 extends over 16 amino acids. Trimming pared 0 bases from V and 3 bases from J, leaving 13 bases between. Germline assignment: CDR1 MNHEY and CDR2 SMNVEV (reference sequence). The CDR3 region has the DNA TGTGCCAGCAGTTTATCCCCAGGGGAAGTAACAGATACGCAGTATTTT. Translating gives CASSLSPGEVTDTQYF.

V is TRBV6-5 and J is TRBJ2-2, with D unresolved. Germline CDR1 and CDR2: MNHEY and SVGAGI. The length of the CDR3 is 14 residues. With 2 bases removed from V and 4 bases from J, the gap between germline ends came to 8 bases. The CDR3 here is CASSYGKGTGELFF. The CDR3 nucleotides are TGTGCCAGCAGTTACGGCAAGGGCACCGGGGAGCTGTTTTTT.

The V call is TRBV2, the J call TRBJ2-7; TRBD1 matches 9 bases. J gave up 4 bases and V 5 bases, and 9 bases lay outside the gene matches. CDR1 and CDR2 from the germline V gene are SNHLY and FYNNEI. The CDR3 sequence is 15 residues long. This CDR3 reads CASSRAATGGYEQYF. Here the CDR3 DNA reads TGTGCCAGCAGTCGGGCCGCGACAGGGGGGTACGAGCAGTACTTC.

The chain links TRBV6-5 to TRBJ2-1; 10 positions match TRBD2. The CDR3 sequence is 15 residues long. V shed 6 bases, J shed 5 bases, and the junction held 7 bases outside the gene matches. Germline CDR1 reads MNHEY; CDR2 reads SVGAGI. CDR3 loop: CASSPSAGGNNEQFF. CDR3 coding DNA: TGTGCCAGCAGCCCCTCAGCGGGAGGGAACAATGAGCAGTTCTTC.

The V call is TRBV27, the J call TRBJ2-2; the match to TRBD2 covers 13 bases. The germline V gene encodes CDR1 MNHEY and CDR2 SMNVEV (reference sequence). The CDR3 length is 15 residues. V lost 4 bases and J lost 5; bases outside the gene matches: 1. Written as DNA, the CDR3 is TGTGCCAGCAGTTGGGGACTAGCGGGGACCGGGGAGCTGTTTTTT. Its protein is CASSWGLAGTGELFF.

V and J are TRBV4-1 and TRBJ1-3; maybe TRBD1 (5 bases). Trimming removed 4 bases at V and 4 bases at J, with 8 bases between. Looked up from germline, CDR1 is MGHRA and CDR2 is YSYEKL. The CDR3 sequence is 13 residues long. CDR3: CASSRTSGNTIYF. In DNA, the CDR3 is TGCGCCAGCAGCCGGACATCCGGAAACACCATATATTTT.

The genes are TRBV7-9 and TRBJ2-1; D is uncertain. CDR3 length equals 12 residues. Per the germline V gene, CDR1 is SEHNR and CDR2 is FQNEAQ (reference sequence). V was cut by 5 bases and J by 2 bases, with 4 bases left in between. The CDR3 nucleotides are TGTGCCAGCAGCCGGGCCTACAATGAGCAGTTCTTC. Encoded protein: CASSRAYNEQFF.

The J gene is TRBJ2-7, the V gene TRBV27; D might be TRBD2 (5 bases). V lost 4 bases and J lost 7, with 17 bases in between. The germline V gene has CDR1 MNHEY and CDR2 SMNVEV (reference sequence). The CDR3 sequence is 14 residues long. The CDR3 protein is CASSSSLTPGEQYF. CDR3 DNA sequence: TGTGCCAGCAGTTCATCCCTTACCCCGGGGGAGCAGTACTTC.

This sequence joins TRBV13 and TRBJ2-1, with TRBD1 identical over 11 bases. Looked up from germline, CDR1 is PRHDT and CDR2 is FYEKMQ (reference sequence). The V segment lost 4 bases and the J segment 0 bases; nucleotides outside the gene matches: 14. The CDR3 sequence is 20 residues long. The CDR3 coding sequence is TGTGCCAGCAGCTCAACCCCCGGGACAGGGGGAGGAGGCTCCTACAATGAGCAGTTCTTC. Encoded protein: CASSSTPGTGGGGSYNEQFF.

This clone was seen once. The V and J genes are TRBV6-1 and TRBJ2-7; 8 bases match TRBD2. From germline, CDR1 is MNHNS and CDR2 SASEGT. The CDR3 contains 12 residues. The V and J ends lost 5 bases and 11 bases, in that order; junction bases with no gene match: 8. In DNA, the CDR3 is TGTGCCAGCAGTCTCCGGACTAGCAGTGAGTACTTC. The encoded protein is CASSLRTSSEYF.

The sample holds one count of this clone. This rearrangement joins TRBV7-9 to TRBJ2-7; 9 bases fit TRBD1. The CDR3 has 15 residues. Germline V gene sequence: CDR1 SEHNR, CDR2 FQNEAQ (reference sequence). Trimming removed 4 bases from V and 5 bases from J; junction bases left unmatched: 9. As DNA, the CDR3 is TGTGCCAGCAGCTCACTTGCGGGACAGGGCCACGAGCAGTACTTC. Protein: CASSSLAGQGHEQYF.

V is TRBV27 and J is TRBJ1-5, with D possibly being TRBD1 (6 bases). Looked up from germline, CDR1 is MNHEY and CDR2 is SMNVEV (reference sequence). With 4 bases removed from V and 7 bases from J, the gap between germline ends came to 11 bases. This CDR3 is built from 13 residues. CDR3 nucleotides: TGTGCCAGCAGTTATGGACAGTTACAGCCCCAGCATTTT. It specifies CASSYGQLQPQHF.

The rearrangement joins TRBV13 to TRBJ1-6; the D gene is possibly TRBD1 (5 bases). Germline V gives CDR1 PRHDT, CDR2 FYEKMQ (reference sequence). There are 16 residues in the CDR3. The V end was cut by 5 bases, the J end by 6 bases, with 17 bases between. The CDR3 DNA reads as TGTGCCAGCAGCACACCCGGGGCAGGAGTTAATTCACCCCTCCACTTT. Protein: CASSTPGAGVNSPLHF. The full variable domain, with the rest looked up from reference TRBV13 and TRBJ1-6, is AAGVIQSPRHLIKEKRETATLKCYPIPRHDTVYWYQQGPGQDPQFLISFYEKMQSDKGSIPDRFSAQQFSDYHSELNMSSLELGDSALYFCASSTPGAGVNSPLHFGNGTRLTVT.

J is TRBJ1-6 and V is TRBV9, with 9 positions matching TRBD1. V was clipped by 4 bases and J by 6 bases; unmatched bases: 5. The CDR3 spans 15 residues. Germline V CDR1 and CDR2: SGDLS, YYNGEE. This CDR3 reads CASSPTGGGNSPLHF. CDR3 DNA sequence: TGTGCCAGCAGCCCCACAGGGGGCGGTAATTCACCCCTCCACTTT.

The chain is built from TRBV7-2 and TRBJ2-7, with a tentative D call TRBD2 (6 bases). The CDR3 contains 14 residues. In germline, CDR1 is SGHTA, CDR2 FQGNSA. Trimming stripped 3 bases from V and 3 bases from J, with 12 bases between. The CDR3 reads CASSLGGASYEQYF. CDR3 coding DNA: TGTGCCAGCAGCTTGGGCGGGGCGAGCTACGAGCAGTACTTC.